These 17 T cell receptor beta chains originate from one sample sequenced in a study of T cell repertoires in cytomegalovirus infection (dated by TCRdb to between 2018 and 2021). These receptors have no identified antigens. These reads were obtained on an Illumina HiSeq 1500. The public reads were reprocessed in TCRdb via fastp at Q25 and MiXCR, keeping in-frame beta chains. Each entry merges the rows of one CDR3 protein and shows their most common DNA and genes. The sample profile shows 55,000 to 70,000 distinct CDR3 sequences; 25% to 40% of them were found once. About 73% of the sample is held by the ten biggest clonotypes. The source material was PBMCs, sequenced either directly or after in vitro stimulation (not recorded which). These receptor sequences come from a human donor in good health (CMV status not recorded). Some clones in this sample may be carry-over from other donors' samples.

The table lists this clonotype with a few counts. The rearrangement uses TRBV4-3 and TRBJ2-1; 9 nucleotides line up with TRBD2. Trimming at V came to 1 base and at J to 9 bases, leaving 10 bases not matched to a gene. CDR1 LGHNA and CDR2 YSLEER come from the germline V gene. The CDR3 covers 16 residues. The CDR3 DNA follows: TGCGCCAGCAGCCAAGGCCCGGGACTAGCAATCCGTGAGCAGTTCTTC. Protein sequence: CASSQGPGLAIREQFF.

This rearrangement joins TRBV19 to TRBJ2-1; the D gene is possibly TRBD2 (6 bases). CDR1 and CDR2 from the germline V gene are LNHDA and SQIVND (reference sequence). The V end was cut by 7 bases, the J end by 10 bases, with 20 bases between. CDR3 size: 14 residues. This chain's CDR3 is CASKYRGLSEEQFF. CDR3 coding DNA: TGTGCCAGTAAGTATCGGGGACTCTCTGAGGAGCAGTTCTTC. The variable domain in full, completed from reference TRBV19 and TRBJ2-1, reads DGGITQSPKYLFRKEGQNVTLSCEQNLNHDAMYWYRQDPGQGLRLIYYSQIVNDFQKGDIAEGYSVSREKKESFPLTVTSAQKNPTAFYLCASKYRGLSEEQFFGPGTRLTVL.

The chain links TRBV5-4 to TRBJ1-1; no firm D call. Trimming shortened V by 0 bases and J by 0 bases, and 12 bases separated the two germline ends. From germline, CDR1 is SGHNT and CDR2 YYREEE (reference sequence). The CDR3 runs 16 residues. The CDR3 loop is CASSLGAANMNTEAFF. CDR3 DNA: TGTGCCAGCAGCTTGGGGGCAGCAAACATGAACACTGAAGCTTTCTTT.

J is TRBJ1-4 and V is TRBV20-1; TRBD1 aligns across 7 bases. Per the germline V gene, CDR1 is DFQATT and CDR2 is SNEGSKA (reference sequence). This CDR3 region has 12 residues. Unmatched junction bases numbered 4, after V lost 6 bases and J lost 6 bases. CDR3 bases: TGCAGTGCCCGGGACAGCGATGAAAAACTGTTTTTT. Encoded protein: CSARDSDEKLFF.

The sample holds many counts of this clonotype. The chain employs TRBV7-8 and TRBJ2-1; D uncertain. The CDR3 has 14 residues. The V and J ends lost 6 bases and 4 bases respectively, with 13 bases between them. The V gene's germline CDR1 is SGHVS and CDR2 FQNEAQ. The CDR3 coding sequence is TGTGCCAGCAGTGGACCAACGAAATACAATGAGCAGTTCTTC. Protein product: CASSGPTKYNEQFF. Full variable domain (missing parts from reference TRBV7-8 and TRBJ2-1): GAGVSQSPRYKVAKRGQDVALRCDPISGHVSLFWYQQALGQGPEFLTYFQNEAQLDKSGLPSDRFFAERPEGSVSTLKIQRTQQEDSAVYLCASSGPTKYNEQFFGPGTRLTVL.

This clonotype was observed at least ten times. V is TRBV18 and J is TRBJ2-1; TRBD2 matches at 7 bases. This CDR3 spans 14 amino acids. Germline CDR1 is KGHSH and CDR2 is LQKENI. The junction had 0 bases not matched to a gene; V was cut back by 0 bases and J by 4 bases. The CDR3 region has the DNA TGTGCCAGCTCACCACCGGGAGGGTACAATGAGCAGTTCTTC. Its protein product is CASSPPGGYNEQFF.

The chain recombines TRBV12-3 or TRBV12-4 with TRBJ2-3, with TRBD2 matching over 9 bases. This CDR3 has 21 amino acids. The V segment lost 7 bases and the J segment 3 bases; nucleotides outside the gene matches: 26. The CDR3 bases are TGTGCCAGCACCCCAGGCAGGGGCAGGGGCTACGGCGGGGGGGTGACAGATACGCAGTATTTT. Translated, it gives CASTPGRGRGYGGGVTDTQYF.

The chain combines TRBV6-6 with TRBJ1-1; 7 bases match TRBD1. Germline V gives CDR1 MNHNY, CDR2 SVGAGI (reference sequence). V dropped 2 bases and J dropped 0; count of bases not matched to a gene: 6. The CDR3 covers 16 residues. CDR3 nucleotides: TGTGCCAGCAGTTACCGTCAACAGGGGATGAACACTGAAGCTTTCTTT. Encoded protein: CASSYRQQGMNTEAFF.

Only a few counts were recorded for this clonotype. The CDR3 coding sequence is TGTGCCAGCAGCTTAGGTTCGAACACGGCGGGTAACACCATATATTTT. This codes for CASSLGSNTAGNTIYF. The rearrangement joins TRBV7-9 to TRBJ1-3, with D unresolved. The germline V and J ends were trimmed by 1 base and 7 bases, with 17 bases remaining between them. CDR1 is SEHNR, CDR2 FQNEAQ, per germline (reference sequence). This CDR3 has 16 residues.

This clonotype came up a few times. The chain employs TRBV6-5 and TRBJ1-1; 7 nucleotides align to TRBD1. Per germline, CDR1 MNHEY and CDR2 SVGAGI. The ends lost 0 bases at V and 10 bases at J; junction bases unmatched: 8. There are 14 residues in the CDR3. The CDR3 DNA reads TGTGCCAGCAGTTACTCAAGGGTTTCAGGGGGAGCTTTCTTT. Its translation: CASSYSRVSGGAFF.

The J gene is TRBJ1-4, the V gene TRBV6-8; the D gene is possibly TRBD1 (5 bases). V was cut by 6 bases and J by 8 bases, with 25 bases left in between. This CDR3 is 17 amino acids long. Germline CDR1 reads MNHGY; CDR2 reads SAAAGT. Written as DNA, the CDR3 is TGTGCCAGCAGACGCCGGGACGTGGGAGTTTTAGGCGAAAAACTGTTTTTT. This sequence encodes CASRRRDVGVLGEKLFF.

This clonotype was counted a few times. This chain uses TRBV29-1 with TRBJ2-1, with D uncertain. This CDR3 is built from 12 residues. Germline assignment: CDR1 SQVTM and CDR2 ANQGSEA. The V end was cut by 3 bases, the J end by 4 bases, with 7 bases between. The CDR3: CSVDTGYNEQFF. The CDR3 nucleotides read TGCAGCGTTGACACCGGGTACAATGAGCAGTTCTTC.

This clonotype was detected only a few times. A read error is likely, as this CDR3 ends without the conserved phenylalanine or tryptophan. The chain uses TRBV7-2 and TRBJ2-3; 7 bases are shared with TRBD2. CDR1 is SGHTA, CDR2 FQGNSA, per germline. The CDR3 is made up of 15 amino acids. V lost 7 bases and J lost 0; bases outside the gene matches: 7. The DNA for the CDR3 is TGTGCCAGCACCAAAAGCGGGACTAGCACAGATACGCAGTATTCT. Protein product: CASTKSGTSTDTQYS.

This clonotype was counted only a few times. V is TRBV7-7 and J is TRBJ2-2; D unclear. In germline, CDR1 is SSHAT, CDR2 FNYEAQ (reference sequence). The CDR3 is 14 amino acids. Between the trimmed V and J ends, which lost 1 base and 4 bases, there was a span of 7 bases. CDR3 amino acids: CASSLERGTGELFF. CDR3 nucleotides: TGTGCCAGCAGCTTAGAACGTGGCACCGGGGAGCTGTTTTTT.

The chain couples TRBV2 to TRBJ1-4; 7 nucleotides agree with TRBD1. V gave up 7 bases and J gave up 8 bases; unmatched junction bases: 4. In germline, CDR1 is SNHLY, CDR2 FYNNEI. The CDR3 is made up of 12 amino acids. The CDR3 region has the DNA TGTGCCAGCATCTCCAGGGGGGAAAAACTGTTTTTT. Its translation is CASISRGEKLFF.

This clonotype showed up just a few times. The rearrangement uses TRBV6-6 and TRBJ2-2; no firm D call. V was clipped by 2 bases and J by 7 bases, with 14 bases between them. The CDR3 contains 15 residues. The germline V gene encodes CDR1 MNHNY and CDR2 SVGAGI (reference sequence). The CDR3 protein is CASSYQGPEGGELFF. CDR3 sequence (DNA): TGTGCCAGCAGTTACCAAGGTCCGGAAGGCGGGGAGCTGTTTTTT.

This clonotype was recorded at least ten times. In nucleotides, the CDR3 is TGTGCCGCGGGACAGCCGAACACTGAAGCTTTCTTT. Its translation: CAAGQPNTEAFF. The V and J genes are TRBV7-2 and TRBJ1-1; 7 bases map to TRBD1. Germline V gene sequence: CDR1 SGHTA, CDR2 FQGNSA. V gave up 11 bases and J gave up 1 base; unmatched junction bases: 4. This CDR3 contains 12 residues.